These T cell receptor beta chains were read from a single sample in a study of Tregs in tolerant kidney transplant recipients. TCRdb keeps only in-frame clones here, not all; method: immunoSEQ multiplex PCR. This table holds roughly 70,000 clones, about 87% found once. The sample consisted of CD4+ T cells from blood (PBMCs), taken 6 months after the transplant. Receptors were obtained from a human patient who received a combined kidney and bone marrow transplant. These T cells may partly come from the graft donor. Each CDR3 is given with its conserved first and last residue. The order of the fields is clone size, V gene, J gene, D gene, CDR3 DNA, CDR3 protein. D genes are given only for firm matches. Clone size is stated in some rows and not others, as once, few, many or a class when expanded.

-	TRBV10-2	TRBJ2-7	TRBD2	TGCGCCAGCAGCTCTTGGACTAGCGGGAGATCCTACGAGCAGTACTTC	CASSSWTSGRSYEQYF
-	TRBV7-3	TRBJ2-3	-	TGTGCCAGCAGCTTAAGGGCTACCTCTAGCACAGATACGCAGTATTTT	CASSLRATSSTDTQYF
-	TRBV28	TRBJ2-3	TRBD2	TGTGCCAGCAGTTTCGGGGGGTGGGGTACGCAGTATTTT	CASSFGGWGTQYF
-	TRBV12-2	TRBJ2-1	-	TGTGCAAGTCGCTCGACTAGCGGGGGTACCAATTACAATGAGCAGTTCTTC	CASRSTSGGTNYNEQFF
-	TRBV11-3	TRBJ1-4	TRBD1	TGTGCCAGCAGCTATGACCCCGAAGAGGACAGGGGCTTTGAAAAACTGTTTTTT	CASSYDPEEDRGFEKLFF
-	TRBV6-1	TRBJ2-3	TRBD1	TGTGCCAGCAGGGAGGACAGGGGCGGGTGGGATACGCAGTATTTT	CASREDRGGWDTQYF
-	TRBV6-5	TRBJ1-6	-	TGTGCCAGCCAGGGAAGTAATTCACCCCTCCACTTT	CASQGSNSPLHF
few	TRBV19	TRBJ2-1	-	TGTGCCAGTAGTAGGAGACTAGGGAACAATGAGCAGTTCTTC	CASSRRLGNNEQFF
once	TRBV5-1	TRBJ2-3	TRBD1	TGCGCCAGCAGCGACAGGGGGGGGGACACAGATACGCAGTATTTT	CASSDRGGDTDTQYF
-	TRBV7-7	TRBJ2-3	TRBD2	TGTGCCAGCAGCTTAGCCCTAGCGGCAGATACGCAGTATTTT	CASSLALAADTQYF
-	TRBV12-5	TRBJ2-7	TRBD1	TGTGCTAGTGGTTTGCCGCCCCGACAGGGGGTAGTTTACGAGCAGTACTTC	CASGLPPRQGVVYEQYF
-	TRBV28	TRBJ1-6	TRBD1	TGTGCCAGCAGTTGGGGTGGTTCAGGGGGCTCACCCCTCCACTTT	CASSWGGSGGSPLHF
-	TRBV4-3	TRBJ2-1	TRBD2	TGCGCCAGCAGCCAAGAGACCAGCGGGAGGATCGGTGAGCAGTTCTTC	CASSQETSGRIGEQFF
-	TRBV4-2	TRBJ2-6	-	TGTGCCAGCAGCCTCTCGAGATATGACTCTGGGGCCAACGTCCTGACTTTC	CASSLSRYDSGANVLTF
few	TRBV18	TRBJ2-7	TRBD1	TGTGCCAGCTCAGACGGGACAGGAGATTACGAGCAGTACTTC	CASSDGTGDYEQYF
-	TRBV18	TRBJ1-2	-	TGTGCCAGCTCACCAGGGGCAGGGCTCCGGTTTGATGGCTACACCTTC	CASSPGAGLRFDGYTF
-	TRBV9	TRBJ2-2	TRBD1	TGTGCCGGCAGCGTGTCGGGACAGTCCACCGGGGAGCTGTTTTTT	CAGSVSGQSTGELFF
-	TRBV18	TRBJ2-7	TRBD2	TGTGCCAGCTCCCTAGCGGGCAGTCTCTACGAGCAGTACTTC	CASSLAGSLYEQYF
-	TRBV5-5	TRBJ1-1	TRBD1	TGTGCCAGCATTCTCAGGGGGCGGAAAACTGAAGCTTTCTTT	CASILRGRKTEAFF
-	TRBV5-1	TRBJ1-2	-	TGCGCCAGCAGCTTGGCTTTCGGGGATGACTACACCTTC	CASSLAFGDDYTF
-	TRBV5-1	TRBJ1-5	-	TGCGCCAGCAGCTTCGGCGGAGATAGCAATCAGCCCCAGCATTTT	CASSFGGDSNQPQHF
-	TRBV12-5	TRBJ2-1	TRBD2	TGTGCTAGTGGTCCGGGACTAGCGGCCTACAATGAGCAGTTCTTC	CASGPGLAAYNEQFF
-	TRBV19	TRBJ2-7	-	TGTGCCAGTAGTATAGAGGGAGGGGGAGTCGGGTCCTACGAGCAGTACTTC	CASSIEGGGVGSYEQYF
few	TRBV2	TRBJ1-2	-	TGTGCCAGCAGAGGACAGCTGTCTAACTATGGCTACACCTTC	CASRGQLSNYGYTF
-	TRBV7-9	TRBJ2-1	TRBD1	TGTGCCATCCCGGGACAGGATAGACATGAGCAGTTCTTC	CAIPGQDRHEQFF
-	TRBV2	TRBJ2-3	TRBD2	TGTGCCAGCAGCCCCGGGACTAGCGTTTCAGATACGCAGTATTTT	CASSPGTSVSDTQYF
-	TRBV4-2	TRBJ1-2	TRBD1	TGTGCCAGCAGCCAAGAGTCAGGGGGCTATGGCTACACCTTC	CASSQESGGYGYTF
-	TRBV5-1	TRBJ2-3	-	TGCGCCAGCAACCCGGGACTTCCGTACACAGATACGCAGTATTTT	CASNPGLPYTDTQYF
-	TRBV18	TRBJ2-1	TRBD2	TGTGCCAGCTCACGATTAGCGGGAGGTTCCTACAATGAGCAGTTCTTC	CASSRLAGGSYNEQFF
few	TRBV7-2	TRBJ1-4	TRBD1	TGTGCCAGCAGCTTATGGGGACAGGTTAATGAAAAACTGTTTTTT	CASSLWGQVNEKLFF
-	TRBV7-3	TRBJ2-1	-	TGTGCCAGCAGCTTAACGGACTACCGCAGCTCCTACAATGAGCAGTTCTTC	CASSLTDYRSSYNEQFF
-	TRBV4-3	TRBJ1-6	-	TGCGCCAGCAGCCGGAGACAGGAGTATAATTCCCCCCTCCACTTT	CASSRRQEYNSPLHF
-	TRBV19	TRBJ1-2	-	TGTGCCAGTAGTTTCCTTCCGGGGGGTGGCTACACCTTC	CASSFLPGGGYTF
once	TRBV5-4	TRBJ1-6	-	TGTGCCAGCAGCAATCTTCCGGGACTGGAGGGCTCCTATAATTCACCCCTCCACTTT	CASSNLPGLEGSYNSPLHF
once	TRBV19	TRBJ1-2	TRBD1	TGTGCCAGTAGCCCCGGACAGGCCTATGGCTACACCTTC	CASSPGQAYGYTF
few	TRBV5-1	TRBJ2-7	TRBD1	TGCGCCAGCAGCTCGGACAGGGTACCACACGAGCAGTACTTC	CASSSDRVPHEQYF
-	TRBV7-2	TRBJ2-1	TRBD1	TGTGCCAGCAGCACCGGGACAGAATACAATGAGCAGTTCTTC	CASSTGTEYNEQFF
-	TRBV28	TRBJ2-7	-	TGTGCCAGCACCGAGGACCCTGAGGGTTACGAGCAGTACTTC	CASTEDPEGYEQYF
-	TRBV15	TRBJ2-1	TRBD1	TGTGCCACCAGCAGCCGGGGACAGGGGGGCGATGAGCAGTTCTTC	CATSSRGQGGDEQFF
-	TRBV7-2	TRBJ1-2	TRBD1	TGTGCCAGCAGCATTCACAGGGGATCTCCCTATGGCTACACCTTC	CASSIHRGSPYGYTF